This TCR beta chain was recovered during a study of cytomegalovirus exposure and HLA in healthy donors. Primers included in the PCR were 60 Vbeta and 13 Jbeta primers. The repertoire was sequenced with immunoSEQ multiplex PCR; TCRdb's copy has only in-frame clones and lacks some. The sample lists over 100,000 clones, about 74% occurring once. The CDR3 totals 15 residues. Germline trimming cut 6 bases from V and 5 bases from J; bases unmatched to any gene: 7. Germline V gene data show CDR1 as MNHNS and CDR2 as SASEGT. This chain uses TRBV6-1 with TRBJ1-2, with TRBD1 matching over 12 bases. This clonotype originated in a male donor in good health and CMV-seronegative. The source material was PBMCs. As DNA, the CDR3 is TGTGCCAGCAGGAAGGGACAGGGGGCGGATTATGGCTACACCTTC. Encoded protein: CASRKGQGADYGYTF.